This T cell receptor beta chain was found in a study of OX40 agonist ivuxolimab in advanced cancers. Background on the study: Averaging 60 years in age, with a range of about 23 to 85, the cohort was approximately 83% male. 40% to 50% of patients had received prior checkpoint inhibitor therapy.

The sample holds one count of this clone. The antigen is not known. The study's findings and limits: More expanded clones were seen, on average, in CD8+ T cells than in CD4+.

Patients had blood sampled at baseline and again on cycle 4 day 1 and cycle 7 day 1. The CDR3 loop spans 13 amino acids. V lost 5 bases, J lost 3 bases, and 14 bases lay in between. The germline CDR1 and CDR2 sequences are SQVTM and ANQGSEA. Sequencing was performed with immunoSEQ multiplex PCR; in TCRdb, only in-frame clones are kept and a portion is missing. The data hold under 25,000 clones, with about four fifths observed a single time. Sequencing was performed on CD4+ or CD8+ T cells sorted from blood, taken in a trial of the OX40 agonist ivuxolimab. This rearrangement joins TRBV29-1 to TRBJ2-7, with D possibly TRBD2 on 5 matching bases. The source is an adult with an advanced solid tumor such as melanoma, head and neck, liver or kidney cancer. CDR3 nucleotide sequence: TGCAGCGTTCGCGGCAGGACTCTCTACGAGCAGTACTTC. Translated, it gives CSVRGRTLYEQYF.